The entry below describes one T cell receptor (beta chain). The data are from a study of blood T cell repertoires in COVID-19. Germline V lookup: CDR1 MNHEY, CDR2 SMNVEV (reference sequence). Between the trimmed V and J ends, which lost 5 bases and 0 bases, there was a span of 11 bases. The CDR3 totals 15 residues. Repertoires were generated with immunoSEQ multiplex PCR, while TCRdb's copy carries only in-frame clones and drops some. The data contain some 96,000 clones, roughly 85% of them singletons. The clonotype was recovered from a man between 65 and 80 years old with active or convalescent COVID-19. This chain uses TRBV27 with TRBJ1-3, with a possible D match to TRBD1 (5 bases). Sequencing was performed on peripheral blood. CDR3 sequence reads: CASSRDSSSGNTIYF. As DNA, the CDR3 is TGTGCCAGCAGTAGAGACAGCTCCTCTGGAAACACCATATATTTT.